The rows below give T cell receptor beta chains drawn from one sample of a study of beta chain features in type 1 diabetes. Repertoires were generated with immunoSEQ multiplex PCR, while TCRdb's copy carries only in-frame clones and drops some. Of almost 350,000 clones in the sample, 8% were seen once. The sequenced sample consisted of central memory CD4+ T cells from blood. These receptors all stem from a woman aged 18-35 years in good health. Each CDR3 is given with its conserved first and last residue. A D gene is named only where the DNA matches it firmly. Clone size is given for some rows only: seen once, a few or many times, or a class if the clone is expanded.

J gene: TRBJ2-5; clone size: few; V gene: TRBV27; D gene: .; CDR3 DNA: TGTGCCAGCAGTCAAAATAGGGAGACCCAGTACTTC; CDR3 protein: CASSQNRETQYF
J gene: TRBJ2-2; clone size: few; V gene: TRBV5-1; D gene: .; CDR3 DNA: TGCGCCAGCAGTTGGAGCGGGTCGAACACCGGGGAGCTGTTTTTT; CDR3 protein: CASSWSGSNTGELFF
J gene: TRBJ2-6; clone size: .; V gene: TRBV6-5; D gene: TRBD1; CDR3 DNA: TGTGCCAGCAGTAGGACAGGTGGGGCCAACGTCCTGACTTTC; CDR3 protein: CASSRTGGANVLTF
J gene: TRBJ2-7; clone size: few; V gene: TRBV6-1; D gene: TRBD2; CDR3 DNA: TGTGCCAGCAGTTCCCCGGGACTAGCGCACGAGCAGTACTTC; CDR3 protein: CASSSPGLAHEQYF
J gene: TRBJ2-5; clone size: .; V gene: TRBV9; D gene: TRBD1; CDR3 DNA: TGTGCCAGCAGCCGAAGGGACAGGGGAGAGACCCAGTACTTC; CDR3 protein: CASSRRDRGETQYF
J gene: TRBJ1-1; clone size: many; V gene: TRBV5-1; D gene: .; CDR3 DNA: TGCGCCAGCAGCAAGGACAGGAACACTGAAGCTTTCTTT; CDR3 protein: CASSKDRNTEAFF
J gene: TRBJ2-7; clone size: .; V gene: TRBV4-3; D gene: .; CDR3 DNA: TGCGCCAGCAGCCAAGATCTGTTGCGGATCTACGAGCAGTACTTC; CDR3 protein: CASSQDLLRIYEQYF
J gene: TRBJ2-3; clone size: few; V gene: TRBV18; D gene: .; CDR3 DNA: TGTGCCAGCTCACGTTCCAGGGCAGATACGCAGTATTTT; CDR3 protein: CASSRSRADTQYF
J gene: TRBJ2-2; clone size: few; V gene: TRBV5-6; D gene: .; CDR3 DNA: TGTGCCAGCAGCCGAACGGGACACCGGGGACCCGGGGAGCTGTTTTTT; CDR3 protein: CASSRTGHRGPGELFF
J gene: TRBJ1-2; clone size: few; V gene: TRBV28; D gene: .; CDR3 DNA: TGTGCCAGCAAAACAGGAGGCAGAAACTATGGCTACACCTTC; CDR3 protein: CASKTGGRNYGYTF
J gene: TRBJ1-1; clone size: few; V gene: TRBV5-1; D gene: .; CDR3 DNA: TGCGCCAGCAGGCCTCAGGATAACACTGAAGCTTTCTTT; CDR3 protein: CASRPQDNTEAFF
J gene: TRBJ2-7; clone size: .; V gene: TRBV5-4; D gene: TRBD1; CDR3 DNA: TGTGCCAGCAGGGGGGAGACAGGGGGCGCCGAGCAGTACTTC; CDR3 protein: CASRGETGGAEQYF
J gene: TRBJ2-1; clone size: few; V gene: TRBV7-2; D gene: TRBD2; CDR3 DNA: TGCGCCAGCAGCCAAGATGTCGGGAGGGCCTTTGTTGAGCAGTTCTTC; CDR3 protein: CASSQDVGRAFVEQFF
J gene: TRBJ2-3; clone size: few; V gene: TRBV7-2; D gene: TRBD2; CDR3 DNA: TGTGCCAGCAGCTTGGCGGGGGCAGATACGCAGTATTTT; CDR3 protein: CASSLAGADTQYF
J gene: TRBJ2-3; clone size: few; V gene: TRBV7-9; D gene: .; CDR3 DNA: TGTGCCAGCAGCTGGGGCACCGGGGCCACAGATACGCAGTATTTT; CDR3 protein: CASSWGTGATDTQYF